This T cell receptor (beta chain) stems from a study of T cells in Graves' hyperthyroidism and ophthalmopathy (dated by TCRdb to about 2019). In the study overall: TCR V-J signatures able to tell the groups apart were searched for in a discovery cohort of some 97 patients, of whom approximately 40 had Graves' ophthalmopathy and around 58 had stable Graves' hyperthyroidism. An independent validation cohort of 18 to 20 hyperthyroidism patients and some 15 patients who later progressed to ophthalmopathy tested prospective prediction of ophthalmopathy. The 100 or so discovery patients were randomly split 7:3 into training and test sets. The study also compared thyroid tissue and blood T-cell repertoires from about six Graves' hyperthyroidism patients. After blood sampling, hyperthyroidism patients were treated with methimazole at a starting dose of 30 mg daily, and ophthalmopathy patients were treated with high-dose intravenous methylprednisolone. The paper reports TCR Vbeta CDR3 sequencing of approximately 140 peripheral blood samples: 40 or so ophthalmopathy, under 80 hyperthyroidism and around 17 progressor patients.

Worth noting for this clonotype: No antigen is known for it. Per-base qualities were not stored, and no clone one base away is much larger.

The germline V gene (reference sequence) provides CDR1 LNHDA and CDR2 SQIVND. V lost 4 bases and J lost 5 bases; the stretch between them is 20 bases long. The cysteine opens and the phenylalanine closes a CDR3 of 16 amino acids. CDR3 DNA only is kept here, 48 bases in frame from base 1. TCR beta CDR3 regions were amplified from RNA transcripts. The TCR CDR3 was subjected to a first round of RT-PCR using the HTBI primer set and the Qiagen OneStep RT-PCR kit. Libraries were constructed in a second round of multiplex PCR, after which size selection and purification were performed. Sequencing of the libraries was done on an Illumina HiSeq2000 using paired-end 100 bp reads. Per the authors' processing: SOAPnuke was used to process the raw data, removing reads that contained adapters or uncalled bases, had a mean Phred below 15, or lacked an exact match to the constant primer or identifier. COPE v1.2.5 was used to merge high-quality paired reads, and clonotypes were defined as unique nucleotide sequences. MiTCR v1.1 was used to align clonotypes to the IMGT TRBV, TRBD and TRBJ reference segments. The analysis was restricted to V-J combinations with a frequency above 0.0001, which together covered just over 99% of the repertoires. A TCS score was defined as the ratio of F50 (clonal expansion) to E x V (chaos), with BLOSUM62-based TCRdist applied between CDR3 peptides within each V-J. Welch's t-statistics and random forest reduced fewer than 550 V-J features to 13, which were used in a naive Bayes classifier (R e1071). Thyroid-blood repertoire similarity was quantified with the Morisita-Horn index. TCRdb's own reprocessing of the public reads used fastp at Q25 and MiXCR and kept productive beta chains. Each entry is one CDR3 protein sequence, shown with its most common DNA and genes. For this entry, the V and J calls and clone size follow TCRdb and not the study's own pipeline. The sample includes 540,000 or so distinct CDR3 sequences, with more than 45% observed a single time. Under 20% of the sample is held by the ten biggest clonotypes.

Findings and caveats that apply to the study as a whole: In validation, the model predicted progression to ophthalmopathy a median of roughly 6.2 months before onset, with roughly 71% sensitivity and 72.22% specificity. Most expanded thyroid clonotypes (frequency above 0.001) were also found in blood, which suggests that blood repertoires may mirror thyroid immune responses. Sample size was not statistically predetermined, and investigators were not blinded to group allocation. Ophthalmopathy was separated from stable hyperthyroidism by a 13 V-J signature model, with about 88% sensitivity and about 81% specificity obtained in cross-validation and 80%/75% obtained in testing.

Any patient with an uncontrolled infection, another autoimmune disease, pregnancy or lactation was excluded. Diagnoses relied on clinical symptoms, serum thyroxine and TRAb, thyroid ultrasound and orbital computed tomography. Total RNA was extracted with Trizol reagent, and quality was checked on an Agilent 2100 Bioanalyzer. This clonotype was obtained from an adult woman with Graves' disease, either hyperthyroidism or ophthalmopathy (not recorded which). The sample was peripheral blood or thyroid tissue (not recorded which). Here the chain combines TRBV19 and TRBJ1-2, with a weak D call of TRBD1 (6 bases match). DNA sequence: TGTGCCAGTAGTAACCCCAGAGGCGATCAGGGGTATGGCTACACCTTC. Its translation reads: CASSNPRGDQGYGYTF.